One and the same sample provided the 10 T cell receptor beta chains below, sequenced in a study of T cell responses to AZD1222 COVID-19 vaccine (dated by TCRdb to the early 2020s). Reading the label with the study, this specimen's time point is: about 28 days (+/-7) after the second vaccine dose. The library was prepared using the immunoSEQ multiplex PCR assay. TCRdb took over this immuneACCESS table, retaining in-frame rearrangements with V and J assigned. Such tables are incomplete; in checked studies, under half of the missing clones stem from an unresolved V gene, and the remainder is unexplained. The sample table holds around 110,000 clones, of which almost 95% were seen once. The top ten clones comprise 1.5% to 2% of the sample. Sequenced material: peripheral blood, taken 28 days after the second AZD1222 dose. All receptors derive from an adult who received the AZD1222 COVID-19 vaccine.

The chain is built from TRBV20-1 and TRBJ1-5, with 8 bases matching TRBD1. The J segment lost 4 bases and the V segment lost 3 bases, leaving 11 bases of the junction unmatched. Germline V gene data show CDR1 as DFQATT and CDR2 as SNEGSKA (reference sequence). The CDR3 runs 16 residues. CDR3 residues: CSASVFGGQENQPQHF. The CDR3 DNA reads TGCAGTGCTAGTGTCTTTGGGGGACAGGAGAATCAGCCCCAGCATTTT.

CDR3 loop: CASTTQLAYEQYF. For the CDR3, the DNA is TGTGCCAGCACTACGCAGCTTGCCTACGAGCAGTACTTC. The V call is TRBV28, the J call TRBJ2-7, with D unresolved. The CDR3 covers 13 residues. The V gene lost 7 bases and the J gene lost 2 bases, with 12 bases spanning the gap. Germline lookup yields CDR1 MDHEN and CDR2 SYDVKM.

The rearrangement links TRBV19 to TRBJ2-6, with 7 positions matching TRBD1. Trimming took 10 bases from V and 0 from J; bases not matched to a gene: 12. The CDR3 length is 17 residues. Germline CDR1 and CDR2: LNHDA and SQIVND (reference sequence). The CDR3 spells CATTTKGATSGANVLTF. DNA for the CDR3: TGTGCCACAACCACAAAGGGGGCGACCTCTGGGGCCAACGTCCTGACTTTC.

The CDR3 DNA reads as TGCAGTGCTAGTGTGGGACCTCATACCGGGGAGCTGTTTTTT. Translated, it gives CSASVGPHTGELFF. The V gene is TRBV20-1, the J gene TRBJ2-2; TRBD1 or TRBD2 may be the D gene (5 bases each). Trimming pared 3 bases from V and 5 bases from J, leaving 13 bases between. Germline CDR1 reads DFQATT; CDR2 reads SNEGSKA (reference sequence). The CDR3 sequence is 14 residues long.

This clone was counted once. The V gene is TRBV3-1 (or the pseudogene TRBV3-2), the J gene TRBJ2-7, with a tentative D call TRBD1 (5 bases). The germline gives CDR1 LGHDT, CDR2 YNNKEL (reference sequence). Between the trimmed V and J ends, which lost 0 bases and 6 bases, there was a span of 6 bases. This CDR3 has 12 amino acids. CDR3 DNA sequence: TGTGCCAGCAGCCAAGAAAGGGGCGAGCAGTACTTC. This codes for CASSQERGEQYF.

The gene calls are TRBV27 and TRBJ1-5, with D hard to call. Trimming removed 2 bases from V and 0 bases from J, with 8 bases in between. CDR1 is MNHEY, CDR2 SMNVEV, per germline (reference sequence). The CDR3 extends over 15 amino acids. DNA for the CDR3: TGTGCCAGCAGTTTAAAACAGATTAGCAATCAGCCCCAGCATTTT. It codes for CASSLKQISNQPQHF.

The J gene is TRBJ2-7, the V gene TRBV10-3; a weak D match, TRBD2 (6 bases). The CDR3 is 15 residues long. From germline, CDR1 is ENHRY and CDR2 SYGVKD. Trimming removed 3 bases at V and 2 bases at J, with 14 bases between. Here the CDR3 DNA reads TGTGCCATCAGTGATACCGGGACTCCTCCCTACGAGCAGTACTTC. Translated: CAISDTGTPPYEQYF.

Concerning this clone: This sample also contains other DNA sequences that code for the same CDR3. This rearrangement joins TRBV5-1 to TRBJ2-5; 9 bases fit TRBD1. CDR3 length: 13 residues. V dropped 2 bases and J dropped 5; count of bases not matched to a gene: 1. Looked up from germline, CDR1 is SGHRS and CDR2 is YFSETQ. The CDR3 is CASSLGQGETQYF. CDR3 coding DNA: TGCGCCAGCAGCTTAGGACAGGGGGAGACCCAGTACTTC.

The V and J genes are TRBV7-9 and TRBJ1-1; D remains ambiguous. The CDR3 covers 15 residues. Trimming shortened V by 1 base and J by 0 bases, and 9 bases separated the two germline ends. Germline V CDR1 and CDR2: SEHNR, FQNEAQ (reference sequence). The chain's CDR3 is CASSLGAEMNTEAFF. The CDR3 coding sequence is TGTGCCAGCAGCTTAGGGGCGGAAATGAACACTGAAGCTTTCTTT.

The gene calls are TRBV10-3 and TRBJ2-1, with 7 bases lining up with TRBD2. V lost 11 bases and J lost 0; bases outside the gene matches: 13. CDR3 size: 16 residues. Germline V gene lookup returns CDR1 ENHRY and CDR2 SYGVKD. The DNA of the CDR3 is TGTGCCCATGGGACGCTAGCGGAGAGCTCCTACAATGAGCAGTTCTTC. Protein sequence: CAHGTLAESSYNEQFF.